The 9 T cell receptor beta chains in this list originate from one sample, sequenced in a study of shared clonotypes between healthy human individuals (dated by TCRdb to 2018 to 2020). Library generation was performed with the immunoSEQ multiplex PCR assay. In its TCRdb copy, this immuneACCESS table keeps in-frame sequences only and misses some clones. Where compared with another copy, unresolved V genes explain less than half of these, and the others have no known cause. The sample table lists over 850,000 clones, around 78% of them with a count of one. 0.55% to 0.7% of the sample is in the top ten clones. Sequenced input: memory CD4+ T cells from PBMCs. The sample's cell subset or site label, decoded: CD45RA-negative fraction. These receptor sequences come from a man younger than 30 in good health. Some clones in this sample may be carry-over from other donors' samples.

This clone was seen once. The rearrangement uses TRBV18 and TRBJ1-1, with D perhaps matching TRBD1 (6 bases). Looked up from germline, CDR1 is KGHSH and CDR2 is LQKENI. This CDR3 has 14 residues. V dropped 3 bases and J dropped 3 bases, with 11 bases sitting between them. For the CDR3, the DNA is TGTGCCAGCTCACCCCGAGGGGGGGACACTGAAGCTTTCTTT. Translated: CASSPRGGDTEAFF.

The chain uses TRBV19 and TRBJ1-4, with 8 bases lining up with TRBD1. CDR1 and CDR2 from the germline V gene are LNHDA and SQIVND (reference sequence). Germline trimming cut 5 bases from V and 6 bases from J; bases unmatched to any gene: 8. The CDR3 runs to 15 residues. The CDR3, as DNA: TGTGCCAGTAGTCTGTCCAGGGGGCACGATGAAAAACTGTTTTTT. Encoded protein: CASSLSRGHDEKLFF.

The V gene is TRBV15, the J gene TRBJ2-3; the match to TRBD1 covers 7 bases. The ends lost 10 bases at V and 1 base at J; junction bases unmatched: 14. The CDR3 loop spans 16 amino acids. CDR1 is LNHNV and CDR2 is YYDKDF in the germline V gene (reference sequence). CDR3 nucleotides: TGTGCCAGCCAAGGGGGCGGCAGGTTTGGCACAGATACGCAGTATTTT. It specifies CASQGGGRFGTDTQYF.

The CDR3 loop reads CAWRTTETQYF. The CDR3 nucleotides read TGTGCCTGGAGAACGACAGAGACCCAGTACTTC. V is TRBV30 and J is TRBJ2-5, with D hard to call. CDR1 and CDR2 from the germline V gene are GTSNPN and SVGIG (reference sequence). The V end lost 3 bases, the J end lost 4 bases, and 6 bases lay between the germline ends. This CDR3 contains 11 residues.

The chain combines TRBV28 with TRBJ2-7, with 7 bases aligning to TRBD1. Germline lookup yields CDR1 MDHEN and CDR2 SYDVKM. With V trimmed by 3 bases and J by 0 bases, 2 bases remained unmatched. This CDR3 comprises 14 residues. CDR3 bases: TGTGCCAGCAGTTTGTACAGGGGCTCCTACGAGCAGTACTTC. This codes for CASSLYRGSYEQYF.

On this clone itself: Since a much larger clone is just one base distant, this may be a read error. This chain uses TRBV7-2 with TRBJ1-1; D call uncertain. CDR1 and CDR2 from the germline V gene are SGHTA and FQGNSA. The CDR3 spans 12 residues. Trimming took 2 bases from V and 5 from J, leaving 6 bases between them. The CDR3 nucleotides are TGTGCCAGCAGCTTAATGGGAACTGAAGCTTTCTTT. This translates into CASSLMGTEAFF.

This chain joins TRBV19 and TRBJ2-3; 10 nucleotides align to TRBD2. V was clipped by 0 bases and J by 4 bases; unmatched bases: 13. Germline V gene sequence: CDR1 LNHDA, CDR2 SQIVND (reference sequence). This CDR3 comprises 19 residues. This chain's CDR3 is CASSIDLSASGSRADTQYF. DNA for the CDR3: TGTGCCAGTAGTATAGATCTATCGGCTAGCGGGAGTCGAGCAGATACGCAGTATTTT.

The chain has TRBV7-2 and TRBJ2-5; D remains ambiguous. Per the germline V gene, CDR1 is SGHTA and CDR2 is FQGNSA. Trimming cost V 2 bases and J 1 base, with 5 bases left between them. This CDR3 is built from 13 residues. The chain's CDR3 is CASSLNSQETQYF. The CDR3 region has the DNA TGTGCCAGCAGCTTAAACAGCCAAGAGACCCAGTACTTC.

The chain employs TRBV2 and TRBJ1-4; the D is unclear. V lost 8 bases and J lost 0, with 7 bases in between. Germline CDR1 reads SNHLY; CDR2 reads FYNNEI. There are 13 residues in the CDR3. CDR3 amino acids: CASLSTTNEKLFF. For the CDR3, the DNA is TGTGCCAGCCTTTCCACAACTAATGAAAAACTGTTTTTT.